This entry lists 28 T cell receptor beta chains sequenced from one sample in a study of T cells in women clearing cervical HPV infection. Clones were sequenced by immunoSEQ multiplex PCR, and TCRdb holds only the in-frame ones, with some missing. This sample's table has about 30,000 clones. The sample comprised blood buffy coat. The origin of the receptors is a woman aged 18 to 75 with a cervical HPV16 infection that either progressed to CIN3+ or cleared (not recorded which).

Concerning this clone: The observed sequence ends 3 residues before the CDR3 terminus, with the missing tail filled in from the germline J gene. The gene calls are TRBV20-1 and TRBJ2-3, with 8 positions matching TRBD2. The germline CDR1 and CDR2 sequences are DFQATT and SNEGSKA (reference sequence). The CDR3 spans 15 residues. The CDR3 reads CSAPPAGGTKETQYF. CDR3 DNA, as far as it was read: TGCAGTGCACCCCCGGCGGGGGGTACAAAAGAGACG.

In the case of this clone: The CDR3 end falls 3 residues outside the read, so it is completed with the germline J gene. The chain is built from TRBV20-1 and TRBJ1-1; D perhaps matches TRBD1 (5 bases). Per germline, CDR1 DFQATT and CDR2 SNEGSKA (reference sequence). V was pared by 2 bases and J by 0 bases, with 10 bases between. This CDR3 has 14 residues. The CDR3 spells CSARTDSLNTEAFF. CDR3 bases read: TGCAGTGCTAGAACTGACAGCTTGAACACTGAA.

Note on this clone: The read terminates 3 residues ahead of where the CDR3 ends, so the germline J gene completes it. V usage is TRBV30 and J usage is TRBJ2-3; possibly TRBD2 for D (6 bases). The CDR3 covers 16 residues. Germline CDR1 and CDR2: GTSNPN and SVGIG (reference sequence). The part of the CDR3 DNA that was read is TGTGCCTGGAGTGTTTCCCCGGCGGGGACCGGCTCGCCG. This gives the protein CAWSVSPAGTGSP. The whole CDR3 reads CAWSVSPAGTGSPQYF.

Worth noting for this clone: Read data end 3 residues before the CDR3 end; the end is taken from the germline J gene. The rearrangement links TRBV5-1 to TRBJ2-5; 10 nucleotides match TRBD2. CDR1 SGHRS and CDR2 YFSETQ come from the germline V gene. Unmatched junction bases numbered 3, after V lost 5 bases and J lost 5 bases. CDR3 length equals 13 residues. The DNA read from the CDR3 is TGCGCCAGCAGATTTAGCGGGGGGGAGACC. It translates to CASRFSGGET. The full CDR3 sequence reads CASRFSGGETQYF. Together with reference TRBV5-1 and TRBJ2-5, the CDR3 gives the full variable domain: KAGVTQTPRYLIKTRGQQVTLSCSPISGHRSVSWYQQTPGQGLQFLFEYFSETQRNKGNFPGRFSGRQFSNSRSEMNVSTLELGDSALYLCASRFSGGETQYFGPGTRLLVL.

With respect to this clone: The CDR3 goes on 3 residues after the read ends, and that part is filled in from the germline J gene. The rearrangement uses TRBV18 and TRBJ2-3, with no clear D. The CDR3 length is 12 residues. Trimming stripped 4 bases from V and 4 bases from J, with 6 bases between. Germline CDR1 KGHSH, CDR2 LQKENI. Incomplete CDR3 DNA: TGTGCCAGCTCACTCAGGCCAGATACG. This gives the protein CASSLRPDT. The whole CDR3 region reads CASSLRPDTQYF.

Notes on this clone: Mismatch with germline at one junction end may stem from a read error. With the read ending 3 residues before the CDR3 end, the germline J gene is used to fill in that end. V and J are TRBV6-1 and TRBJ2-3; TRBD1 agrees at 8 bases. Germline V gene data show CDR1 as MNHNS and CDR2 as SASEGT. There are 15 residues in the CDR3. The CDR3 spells CASSGGETGAETQYF. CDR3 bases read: TGTGCCAGCAGTGGTGGAGAGACAGGGGCAGAGACG.

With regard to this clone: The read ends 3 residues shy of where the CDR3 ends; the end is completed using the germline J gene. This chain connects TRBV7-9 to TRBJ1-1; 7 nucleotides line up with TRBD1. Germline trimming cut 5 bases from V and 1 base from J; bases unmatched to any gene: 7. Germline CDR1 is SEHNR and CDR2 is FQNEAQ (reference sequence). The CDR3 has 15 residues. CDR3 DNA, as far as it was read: TGTGCCAGCAGCAAGACAGGGTTGGAGAACACTGAA. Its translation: CASSKTGLENTE. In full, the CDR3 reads CASSKTGLENTEAFF.

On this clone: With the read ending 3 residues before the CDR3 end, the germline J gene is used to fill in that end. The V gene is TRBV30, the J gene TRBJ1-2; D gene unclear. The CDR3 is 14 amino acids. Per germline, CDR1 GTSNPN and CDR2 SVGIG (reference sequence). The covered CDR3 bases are TGTGCCTGGACCCTTTTAGCGGGAGGCAATGAC. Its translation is CAWTLLAGGND. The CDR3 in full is CAWTLLAGGNDYTF.

The DNA read from the CDR3 is TGTGCCAGCAGCTTCGCAGGGGGCGGT. Protein: CASSFAGGG. The full CDR3 protein reads CASSFAGGGQYF. This rearrangement joins TRBV7-9 to TRBJ2-4; 8 nucleotides match TRBD1. The observed sequence ends 3 residues before the CDR3 terminus, with the missing tail filled in from the germline J gene. The CDR3 runs 12 residues. Germline-derived CDR1 and CDR2 are SEHNR and FQNEAQ (reference sequence). The whole variable domain, remainder taken from reference TRBV7-9 and TRBJ2-4, is DTGVSQNPRHKITKRGQNVTFRCDPISEHNRLYWYRQTLGQGPEFLTYFQNEAQLEKSRLLSDRFSAERPKGSFSTLEIQRTEQGDSAMYLCASSFAGGGQYFGAGTRLSVL.

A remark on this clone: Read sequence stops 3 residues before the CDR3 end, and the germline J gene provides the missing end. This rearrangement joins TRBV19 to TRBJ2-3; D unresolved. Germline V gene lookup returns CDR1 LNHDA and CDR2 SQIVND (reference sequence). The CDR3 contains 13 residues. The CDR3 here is CASSISAQETQYF. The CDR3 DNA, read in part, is TGTGCCAGTAGTATCTCCGCGCAAGAGACG.

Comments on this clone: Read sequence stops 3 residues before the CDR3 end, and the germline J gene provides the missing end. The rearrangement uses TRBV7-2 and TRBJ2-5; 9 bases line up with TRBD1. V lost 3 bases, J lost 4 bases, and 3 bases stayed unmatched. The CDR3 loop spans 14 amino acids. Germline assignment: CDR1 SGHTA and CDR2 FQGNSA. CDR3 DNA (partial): TGTGCCAGCAGCTTCAACAGGGGGCGAGAGACC. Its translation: CASSFNRGRET. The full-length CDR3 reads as CASSFNRGRETQYF.

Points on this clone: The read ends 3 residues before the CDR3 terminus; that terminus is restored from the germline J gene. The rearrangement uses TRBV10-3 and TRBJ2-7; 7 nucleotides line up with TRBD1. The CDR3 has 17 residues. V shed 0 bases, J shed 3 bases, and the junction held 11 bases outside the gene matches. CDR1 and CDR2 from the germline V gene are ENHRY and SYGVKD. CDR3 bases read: TGTGCCATCAGTGAGTCGGGCACGAGACAGGGATTCTACGAG. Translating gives CAISESGTRQGFYE. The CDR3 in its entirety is CAISESGTRQGFYEQYF.

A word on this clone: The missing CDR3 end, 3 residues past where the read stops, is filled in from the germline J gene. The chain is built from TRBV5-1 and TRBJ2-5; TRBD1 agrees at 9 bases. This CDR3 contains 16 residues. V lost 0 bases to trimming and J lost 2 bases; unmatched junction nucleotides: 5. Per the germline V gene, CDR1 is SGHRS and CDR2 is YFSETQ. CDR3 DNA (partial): TGCGCCAGCAGCTTGGTCCCCGGGACAGGGCAAGAGACC. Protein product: CASSLVPGTGQET. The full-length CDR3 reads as CASSLVPGTGQETQYF.

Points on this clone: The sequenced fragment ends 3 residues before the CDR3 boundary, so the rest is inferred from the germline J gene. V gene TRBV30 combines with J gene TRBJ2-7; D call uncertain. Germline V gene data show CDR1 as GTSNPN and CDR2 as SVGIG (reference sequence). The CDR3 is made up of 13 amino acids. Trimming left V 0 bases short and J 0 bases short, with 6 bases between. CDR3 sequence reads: CAWSVGHSYEQYF. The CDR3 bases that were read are TGTGCCTGGAGTGTAGGGCACTCCTACGAG. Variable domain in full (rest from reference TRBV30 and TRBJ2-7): SQTIHQWPATLVQPVGSPLSLECTVEGTSNPNLYWYRQAAGRGLQLLFYSVGIGQISSEVPQNLSASRPQDRQFILSSKKLLLSDSGFYLCAWSVGHSYEQYFGPGTRLTVT.

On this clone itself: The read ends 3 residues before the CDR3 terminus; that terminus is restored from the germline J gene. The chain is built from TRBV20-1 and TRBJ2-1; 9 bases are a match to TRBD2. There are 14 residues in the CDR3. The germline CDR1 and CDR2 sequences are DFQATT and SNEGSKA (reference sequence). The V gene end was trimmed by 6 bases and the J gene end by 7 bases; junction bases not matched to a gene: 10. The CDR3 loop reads CSALSGLALNEQFF. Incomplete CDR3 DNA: TGCAGTGCCCTCTCCGGACTAGCGCTTAATGAG.

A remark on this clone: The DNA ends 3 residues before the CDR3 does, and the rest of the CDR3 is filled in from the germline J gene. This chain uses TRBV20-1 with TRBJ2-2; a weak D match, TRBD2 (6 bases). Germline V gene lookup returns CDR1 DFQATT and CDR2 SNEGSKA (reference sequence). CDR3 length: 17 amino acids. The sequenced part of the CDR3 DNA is TGCAGTGCTAGAGATTGGACCCAGGGAGGTGGGGCCAACGTG. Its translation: CSARDWTQGGGANV. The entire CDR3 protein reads CSARDWTQGGGANVLFF.

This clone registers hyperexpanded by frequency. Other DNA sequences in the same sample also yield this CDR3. CDR3 bases read: TGTGCCAGCTCACCACCTTCTAGCGGGGGAGGGAATGAG. Translating it yields CASSPPSSGGGNE. The full CDR3 protein is CASSPPSSGGGNEQFF. V is TRBV18 and J is TRBJ2-1; 10 positions agree with TRBD2. With the read ending 3 residues before the CDR3 end, the germline J gene is used to fill in that end. The CDR3 has 16 residues. CDR1 and CDR2 from the germline V gene are KGHSH and LQKENI. The V segment lost 0 bases and the J segment 7 bases; nucleotides outside the gene matches: 6.

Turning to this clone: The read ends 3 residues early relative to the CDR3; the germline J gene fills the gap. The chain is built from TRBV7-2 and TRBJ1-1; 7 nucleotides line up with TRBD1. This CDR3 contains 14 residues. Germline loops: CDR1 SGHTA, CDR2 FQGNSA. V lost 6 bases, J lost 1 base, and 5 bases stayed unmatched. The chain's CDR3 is CASSLGQWNTEAFF. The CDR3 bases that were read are TGTGCCAGCAGTTTGGGACAGTGGAACACTGAA.

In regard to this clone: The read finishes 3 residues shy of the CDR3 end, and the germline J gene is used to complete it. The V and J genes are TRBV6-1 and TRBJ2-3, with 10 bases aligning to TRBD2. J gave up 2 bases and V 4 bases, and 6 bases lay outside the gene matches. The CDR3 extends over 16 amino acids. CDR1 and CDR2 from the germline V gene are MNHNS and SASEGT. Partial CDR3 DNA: TGTGCCAGCAGTGGTCTAGCGGGGGCAGACACAGATACG. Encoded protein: CASSGLAGADTDT. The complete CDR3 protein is CASSGLAGADTDTQYF.

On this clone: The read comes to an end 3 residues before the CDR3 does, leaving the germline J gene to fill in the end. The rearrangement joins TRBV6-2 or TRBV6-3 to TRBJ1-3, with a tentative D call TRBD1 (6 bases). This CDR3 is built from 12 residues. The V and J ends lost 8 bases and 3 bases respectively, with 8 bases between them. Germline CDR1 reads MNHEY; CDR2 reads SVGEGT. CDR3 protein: CASSDSGNTIYF. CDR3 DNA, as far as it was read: TGTGCCAGCTCGGACAGTGGAAACACC.

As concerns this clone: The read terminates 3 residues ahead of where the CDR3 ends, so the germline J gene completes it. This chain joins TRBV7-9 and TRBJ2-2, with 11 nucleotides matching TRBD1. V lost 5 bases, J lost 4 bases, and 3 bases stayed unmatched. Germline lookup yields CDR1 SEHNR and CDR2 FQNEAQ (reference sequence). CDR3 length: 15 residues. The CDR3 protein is CASSRGTGGTGELFF. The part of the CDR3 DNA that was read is TGTGCCAGCAGCAGAGGGACAGGGGGCACCGGGGAG.

CDR3 sequence reads: CASRGTSGRYPGYEQYF. The sequenced part of the CDR3 DNA is TGTGCCAGCAGAGGGACTAGCGGGAGGTATCCCGGGTACGAG. The rearrangement links TRBV6-2 or TRBV6-3 to TRBJ2-7, with TRBD2 identical over 15 bases. The read is 3 residues too short to cover the CDR3 end, so that end is filled in from the germline J gene. The length of the CDR3 is 17 residues. The junction had 10 bases not matched to a gene; V was cut back by 6 bases and J by 4 bases. In germline, CDR1 is MNHEY, CDR2 SVGEGT.

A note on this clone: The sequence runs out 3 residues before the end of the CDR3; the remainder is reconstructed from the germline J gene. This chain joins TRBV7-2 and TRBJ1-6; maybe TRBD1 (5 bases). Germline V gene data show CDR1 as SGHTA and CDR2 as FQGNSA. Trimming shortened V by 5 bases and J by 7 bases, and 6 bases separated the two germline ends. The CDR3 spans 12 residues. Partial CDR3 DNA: TGTGCCAGCAGCGAGGGGAATTCACCC. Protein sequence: CASSEGNSP. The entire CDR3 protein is CASSEGNSPLHF.

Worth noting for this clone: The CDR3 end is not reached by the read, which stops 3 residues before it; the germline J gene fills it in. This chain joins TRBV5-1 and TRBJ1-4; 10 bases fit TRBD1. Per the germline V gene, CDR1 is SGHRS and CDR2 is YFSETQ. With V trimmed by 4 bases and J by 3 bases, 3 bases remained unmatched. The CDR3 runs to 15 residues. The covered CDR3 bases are TGCGCCAGCAGCGGGGACAGGGGTTCTAATGAAAAA. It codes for CASSGDRGSNEK. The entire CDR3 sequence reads CASSGDRGSNEKLFF. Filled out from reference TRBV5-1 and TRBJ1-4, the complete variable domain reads KAGVTQTPRYLIKTRGQQVTLSCSPISGHRSVSWYQQTPGQGLQFLFEYFSETQRNKGNFPGRFSGRQFSNSRSEMNVSTLELGDSALYLCASSGDRGSNEKLFFGSGTQLSVL.

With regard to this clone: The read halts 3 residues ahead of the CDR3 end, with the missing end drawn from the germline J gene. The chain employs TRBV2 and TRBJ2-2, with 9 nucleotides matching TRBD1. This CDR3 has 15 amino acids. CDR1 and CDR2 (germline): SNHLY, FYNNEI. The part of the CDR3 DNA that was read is TGTGCCAGCAGCGACTCCGGGACAGGGTATGATAGG. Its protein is CASSDSGTGYDR. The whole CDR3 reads CASSDSGTGYDRLFF.

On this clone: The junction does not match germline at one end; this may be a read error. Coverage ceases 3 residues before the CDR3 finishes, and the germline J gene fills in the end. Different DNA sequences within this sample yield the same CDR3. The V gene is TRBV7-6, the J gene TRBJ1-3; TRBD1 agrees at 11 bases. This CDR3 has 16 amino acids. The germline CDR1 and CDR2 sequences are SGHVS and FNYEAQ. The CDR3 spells CASSLGQGVIGNTIYF. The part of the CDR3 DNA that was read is TGTGCCAGCAGCCTGGGACAGGGGGTGATTGGAAACACT.

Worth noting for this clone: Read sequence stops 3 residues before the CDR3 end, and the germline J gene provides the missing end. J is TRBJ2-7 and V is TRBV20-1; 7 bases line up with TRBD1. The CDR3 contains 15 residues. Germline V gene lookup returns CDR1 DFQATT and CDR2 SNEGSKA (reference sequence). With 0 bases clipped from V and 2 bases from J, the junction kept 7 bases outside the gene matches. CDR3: CSARDYRGSPYEQYF. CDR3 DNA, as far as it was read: TGCAGTGCTAGAGATTACAGGGGTTCCCCCTACGAG.

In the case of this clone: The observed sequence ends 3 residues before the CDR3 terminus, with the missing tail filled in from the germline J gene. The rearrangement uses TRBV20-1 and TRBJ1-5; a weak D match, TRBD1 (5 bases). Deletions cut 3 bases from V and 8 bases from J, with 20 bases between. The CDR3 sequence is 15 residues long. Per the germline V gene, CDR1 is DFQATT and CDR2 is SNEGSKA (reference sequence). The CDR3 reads CSASLRGATGEPQHF. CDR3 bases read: TGCAGTGCTAGTCTTCGAGGGGCCACGGGGGAGCCC.